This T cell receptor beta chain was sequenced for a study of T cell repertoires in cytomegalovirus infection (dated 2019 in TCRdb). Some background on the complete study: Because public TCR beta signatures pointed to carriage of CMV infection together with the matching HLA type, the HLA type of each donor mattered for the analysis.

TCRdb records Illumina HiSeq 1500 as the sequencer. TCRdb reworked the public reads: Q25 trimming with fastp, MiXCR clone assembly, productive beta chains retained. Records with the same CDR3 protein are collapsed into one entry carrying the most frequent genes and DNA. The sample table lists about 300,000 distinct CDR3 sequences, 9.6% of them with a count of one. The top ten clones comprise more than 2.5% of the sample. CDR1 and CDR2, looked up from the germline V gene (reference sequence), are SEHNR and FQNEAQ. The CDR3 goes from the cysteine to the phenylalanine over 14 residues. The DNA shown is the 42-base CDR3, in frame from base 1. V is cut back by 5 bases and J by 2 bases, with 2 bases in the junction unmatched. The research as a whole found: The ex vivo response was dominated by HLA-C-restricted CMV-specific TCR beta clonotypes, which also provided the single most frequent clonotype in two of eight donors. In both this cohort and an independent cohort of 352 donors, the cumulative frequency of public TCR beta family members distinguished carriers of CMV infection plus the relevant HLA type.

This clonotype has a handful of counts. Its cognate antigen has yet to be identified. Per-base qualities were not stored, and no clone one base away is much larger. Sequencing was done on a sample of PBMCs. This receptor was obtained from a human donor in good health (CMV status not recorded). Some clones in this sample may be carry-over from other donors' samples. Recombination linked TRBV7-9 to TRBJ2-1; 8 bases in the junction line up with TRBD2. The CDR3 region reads CASSRSGAYNEQFF. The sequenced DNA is TGTGCCAGCAGCCGTAGCGGGGCCTACAATGAGCAGTTCTTC.